The 19 T cell receptor beta chains listed next were all sequenced from one sample in a study of cytomegalovirus exposure and HLA in healthy donors. It was with 60 Vbeta and 13 Jbeta primers that the PCR ran. Produced via immunoSEQ multiplex PCR; TCRdb's table is partial and in-frame only. The table shows around 170,000 clones, with 65% to 85% occurring only once. Sequencing input: PBMCs. The origin of the receptors is a woman in her forties or fifties in good health and CMV-seropositive.

The genes are TRBV7-9 and TRBJ1-2; 7 positions match TRBD1. Germline CDR1 reads SEHNR; CDR2 reads FQNEAQ (reference sequence). V was clipped by 5 bases and J by 8 bases; unmatched bases: 8. The CDR3 extends over 13 amino acids. CDR3: CASSLRQGGGYTF. The CDR3 DNA reads as TGTGCCAGCAGCCTTCGACAGGGAGGAGGCTACACCTTC. The variable domain in full, with the rest retrieved from reference TRBV7-9 and TRBJ1-2, is DTGVSQNPRHKITKRGQNVTFRCDPISEHNRLYWYRQTLGQGPEFLTYFQNEAQLEKSRLLSDRFSAERPKGSFSTLEIQRTEQGDSAMYLCASSLRQGGGYTFGSGTRLTVV.

The chain couples TRBV7-2 to TRBJ2-5, with TRBD2 identical over 7 bases. The germline gives CDR1 SGHTA, CDR2 FQGNSA. The CDR3 runs to 14 residues. Trimming removed 6 bases from V and 5 bases from J; junction bases left unmatched: 9. As DNA, the CDR3 is TGTGCCAGCAGATGGGGACTATTGGGGGAGACCCAGTACTTC. The encoded protein is CASRWGLLGETQYF.

The rearrangement uses TRBV4-1 and TRBJ2-7; tentatively, D is TRBD2 (6 bases). The CDR3 length is 15 residues. Per germline, CDR1 MGHRA and CDR2 YSYEKL. Trimming left V 3 bases short and J 3 bases short, with 15 bases between. The CDR3 DNA follows: TGCGCCAGCAGCCACCCCCCGGGACTTGTCTACGAGCAGTACTTC. This sequence encodes CASSHPPGLVYEQYF.

The gene calls are TRBV2 and TRBJ2-7, with 10 bases aligning to TRBD1. This CDR3 has 14 amino acids. Trimming at V came to 6 bases and at J to 2 bases, leaving 4 bases not matched to a gene. Germline-derived CDR1 and CDR2 are SNHLY and FYNNEI. CDR3 amino acids: CASRRQGATYEQYF. CDR3 coding DNA: TGTGCCAGCAGGAGACAGGGGGCAACCTACGAGCAGTACTTC. Variable domain in full (rest from reference TRBV2 and TRBJ2-7): EPEVTQTPSHQVTQMGQEVILRCVPISNHLYFYWYRQILGQKVEFLVSFYNNEISEKSEIFDDQFSVERPDGSNFTLKIRSTKLEDSAMYFCASRRQGATYEQYFGPGTRLTVT.

The chain combines TRBV4-1 with TRBJ1-1; 10 positions match TRBD1. This CDR3 contains 15 residues. The V gene's germline CDR1 is MGHRA and CDR2 YSYEKL. V dropped 6 bases and J dropped 5; count of bases not matched to a gene: 9. The CDR3: CASRGQGQGVTEAFF. The CDR3 DNA reads TGCGCCAGCAGGGGACAGGGGCAGGGGGTGACTGAAGCTTTCTTT.

The chain combines TRBV11-2 with TRBJ2-1, with D perhaps matching TRBD1 (7 bases). The ends were cut back, 6 bases at V and 6 bases at J, with 12 bases in the middle. The CDR3 is made up of 13 amino acids. CDR1 SGHAT and CDR2 FQNNGV come from the germline V gene. The CDR3 bases are TGTGCCAGCAGTAGACAGGGACTCAATGAGCAGTTCTTC. Its translation: CASSRQGLNEQFF.

This clone has more than one count but fewer than ten. The CDR3 loop reads CASSLLTGANYGYTF. For the CDR3, the DNA is TGTGCCAGCAGCTTGTTAACCGGAGCTAACTATGGCTACACCTTC. The chain combines TRBV7-2 with TRBJ1-2; unclear D gene. Trimming pared 3 bases from V and 0 bases from J, leaving 11 bases between. Germline values: CDR1 SGHTA, CDR2 FQGNSA. This CDR3 is 15 amino acids long. Variable domain in full (rest from reference TRBV7-2 and TRBJ1-2): GAGVSQSPSNKVTEKGKDVELRCDPISGHTALYWYRQSLGQGLEFLIYFQGNSAPDKSGLPSDRFSAERTGGSVSTLTIQRTQQEDSAVYLCASSLLTGANYGYTFGSGTRLTVV.

This chain uses TRBV7-9 with TRBJ2-5; the D is unclear. The J call could be wrong; TRBJ2-7 is a better fit for the DNA end. CDR3 length: 12 amino acids. Germline V gene sequence: CDR1 SEHNR, CDR2 FQNEAQ (reference sequence). The CDR3 here is CASSLRSYEQYF. CDR3 DNA sequence: TGTGCCAGCAGCCTCCGCTCCTACGAGCAGTACTTC.

The chain recombines TRBV7-8 with TRBJ1-6; D is uncertain. V lost 5 bases and J 7 bases, leaving 9 bases between the germline ends. Germline V CDR1 and CDR2: SGHVS, FQNEAQ. CDR3 length: 13 amino acids. The CDR3 protein is CASSPRRNSPLHF. The CDR3 DNA reads TGTGCCAGCAGCCCCCGGAGAAATTCACCCCTCCACTTT.

V usage is TRBV19 and J usage is TRBJ1-5; the match to TRBD1 covers 8 bases. Losses at the gene ends were 5 bases for V and 5 bases for J; bases not matched to a gene: 2. CDR1 and CDR2 (germline): LNHDA, SQIVND (reference sequence). The CDR3 has 13 amino acids. CDR3 DNA sequence: TGTGCCAGTAGTTTACAGGGGGATCAGCCCCAGCATTTT. Encoded protein: CASSLQGDQPQHF.

The chain combines TRBV7-6 with TRBJ2-2; D unclear. The CDR3 sequence is 15 residues long. Germline-derived CDR1 and CDR2 are SGHVS and FNYEAQ. V was shortened by 5 bases and J by 3 bases, with 13 bases between the two germline ends. The CDR3 spells CASSPGLTHTGELFF. Written as DNA, the CDR3 is TGTGCCAGCAGCCCAGGCCTAACGCACACCGGGGAGCTGTTTTTT.

The chain uses TRBV4-3 and TRBJ2-1, with 7 bases aligning to TRBD2. This CDR3 spans 17 amino acids. V trimming: 4 bases; J trimming: 1 base; junction bases outside the gene matches: 10. Germline V gives CDR1 LGHNA, CDR2 YSLEER. The CDR3 spells CASSLLIGGGSYNEQFF. The CDR3 nucleotides are TGCGCCAGCAGCCTGCTCATTGGGGGGGGGTCCTACAATGAGCAGTTCTTC.

This chain joins TRBV15 and TRBJ2-1; 8 positions match TRBD1. Germline CDR1 and CDR2: LNHNV and YYDKDF (reference sequence). The CDR3 totals 18 residues. Trimming at V came to 0 bases and at J to 2 bases, leaving 9 bases not matched to a gene. CDR3 DNA: TGTGCCACCAGCAGAGATGGGAGAAGGACAGGGACCTACAATGAGCAGTTCTTC. Translation gives CATSRDGRRTGTYNEQFF.

The J gene is TRBJ1-1, the V gene TRBV7-9; D might be TRBD1 (5 bases). This CDR3 comprises 17 residues. The germline V gene has CDR1 SEHNR and CDR2 FQNEAQ (reference sequence). V was pared by 1 base and J by 3 bases, with 18 bases between. The CDR3 is CASSLDGVGGWDTEAFF. CDR3 bases: TGTGCCAGCAGCTTAGACGGCGTGGGGGGGTGGGACACTGAAGCTTTCTTT.

The rearrangement joins TRBV7-8 to TRBJ2-7, with 7 positions matching TRBD1. Unmatched junction bases numbered 9, after V lost 1 base and J lost 6 bases. The CDR3 extends over 15 amino acids. CDR1 and CDR2 (germline): SGHVS, FQNEAQ. The CDR3 protein is CASSLGTHAGGEQYF. The CDR3 DNA follows: TGTGCCAGCAGCTTAGGTACCCACGCAGGGGGCGAGCAGTACTTC.

This rearrangement joins TRBV15 to TRBJ2-7; TRBD2 matches at 9 bases. This CDR3 region has 19 residues. Losses at the gene ends were 0 bases for V and 0 bases for J; bases not matched to a gene: 12. Germline CDR1 and CDR2: LNHNV and YYDKDF (reference sequence). The CDR3 nucleotides are TGTGCCACCAGCAGAGATCTAGCGGGGAGAGCCCTCCTCTCCTACGAGCAGTACTTC. Amino acid sequence: CATSRDLAGRALLSYEQYF.

The chain couples TRBV10-3 to TRBJ2-5; the D gene is possibly TRBD1 (5 bases). V shed 3 bases and J shed 4 bases, with 12 bases lying between them. The CDR3 has 14 residues. CDR1 and CDR2 (germline): ENHRY, SYGVKD. CDR3 nucleotides: TGTGCCATCAGTGATGCAGGGTCCCCAGAGACCCAGTACTTC. Its translation: CAISDAGSPETQYF.

The chain joins TRBV6-5 to TRBJ2-7, with D possibly being TRBD2 (5 bases). V lost 6 bases, J lost 0 bases, and 12 bases lay in between. The CDR3 is made up of 14 amino acids. The germline V gene encodes CDR1 MNHEY and CDR2 SVGAGI. CDR3 loop: CASSPSHTSYEQYF. Written as DNA, the CDR3 is TGTGCCAGCAGCCCTAGCCATACCTCCTACGAGCAGTACTTC.

The sample holds one count of this clone. The gene calls are TRBV11-3 and TRBJ1-3; D ambiguous. The CDR3 length is 15 residues. The germline gives CDR1 SGHNT, CDR2 YENEEA. V lost 5 bases and J 4 bases, leaving 15 bases between the germline ends. In nucleotides, the CDR3 is TGTGCCAGCAGCCTGCTAGCGGGGAGCGGAAACACCATATATTTT. This sequence encodes CASSLLAGSGNTIYF.